These T cell receptor beta chains were read from a single sample in a study of blood T cell repertoires in COVID-19. Sequencing was performed with immunoSEQ multiplex PCR; in TCRdb, only in-frame clones are kept and a portion is missing. Counted here are over 90,000 clones, over 70% occurring once; the ten biggest clones make up about 4.2%. The sample comprised peripheral blood. These receptors were collected from a man in his 60s with acute or convalescent COVID-19. The CDR3 runs from the conserved cysteine through the conserved F or W. D genes are given only for firm matches. Clone size is stated in some rows and not others, as once, few, many or a class when expanded.

clone_size	d_call	v_call	j_call	cdr3_aa	cdr3_nt
NA	TRBD1	TRBV30	TRBJ1-6	CAWAGTGASPKHNSPLHF	TGTGCCTGGGCCGGGACAGGGGCCTCCCCCAAACATAATTCACCCCTCCACTTT
NA	NA	TRBV9	TRBJ1-1	CASNRVLNTEAFF	TGTGCCAGCAACAGGGTCTTGAACACTGAAGCTTTCTTT
few	TRBD1	TRBV10-3	TRBJ2-7	CAISRDSNYEQYF	TGTGCCATCAGCCGGGACAGTAACTACGAGCAGTACTTC
NA	TRBD2	TRBV19	TRBJ2-1	CASSKRLAGGNEQFF	TGTGCCAGTAGTAAACGTCTAGCGGGTGGCAATGAGCAGTTCTTC
NA	NA	TRBV5-4	TRBJ2-5	CASSLGTANLETQYF	TGTGCCAGCAGCTTGGGGACAGCGAATTTGGAGACCCAGTACTTC
NA	NA	TRBV5-1	TRBJ2-3	CASSLGAGGTDTQYF	TGCGCCAGCAGCTTGGGGGCAGGGGGCACAGATACGCAGTATTTT
NA	NA	TRBV10-1	TRBJ2-7	CASSQADPYEQYF	TGCGCCAGCAGTCAGGCAGATCCCTACGAGCAGTACTTC
NA	TRBD1	TRBV19	TRBJ1-3	CASHTLTIRGRGGNTIYF	TGTGCCAGTCATACTCTCACGATAAGGGGGCGAGGTGGAAACACCATATATTTT
NA	TRBD2	TRBV5-1	TRBJ2-7	CASSLGGLAGTYEQYF	TGCGCCAGCAGCTTGGGGGGACTAGCGGGAACCTACGAGCAGTACTTC
NA	TRBD2	TRBV7-9	TRBJ2-1	CASSDSGFEQFF	TGTGCCAGCAGTGATAGCGGGTTTGAGCAGTTCTTC
NA	TRBD2	TRBV7-6	TRBJ2-3	CASSLGRSAGVTDTQYF	TGTGCCAGCAGCTTAGGAAGGTCAGCGGGGGTCACAGATACGCAGTATTTT
NA	TRBD1	TRBV28	TRBJ2-7	CASRNRGRYEQYF	TGTGCCAGCAGAAATAGGGGGCGATACGAGCAGTACTTC
NA	TRBD1	TRBV6-6	TRBJ1-5	CASSYGTGNQPQHF	TGTGCCAGCAGTTACGGGACAGGGAACCAGCCCCAGCATTTT
once	NA	TRBV30	TRBJ2-1	CAWRPGQSSYNEQFF	TGTGCCTGGAGGCCGGGACAAAGCTCCTACAATGAGCAGTTCTTC
once	TRBD1	TRBV5-4	TRBJ1-2	CASSTKQGARDYGYTF	TGTGCCAGCAGCACGAAACAGGGGGCTCGGGACTATGGCTACACCTTC
NA	TRBD2	TRBV5-6	TRBJ2-1	CASSSRKTSGGYDEQFF	TGTGCCAGCAGCTCCCGGAAGACTAGCGGGGGATATGATGAGCAGTTCTTC
NA	NA	TRBV7-9	TRBJ1-5	CASSLEGGQPQHF	TGTGCCAGCAGCTTAGAGGGAGGTCAGCCCCAGCATTTT
few	TRBD2	TRBV6-6	TRBJ2-1	CASRRLAKNNEQFF	TGTGCCAGCAGACGACTAGCGAAGAACAATGAGCAGTTCTTC
NA	TRBD1	TRBV6-5	TRBJ1-5	CASRPGTGGVQPQHF	TGTGCCAGCAGGCCCGGGACAGGGGGCGTTCAGCCCCAGCATTTT
NA	NA	TRBV18	TRBJ2-5	CASSPILRGTQETQYF	TGTGCCAGCTCACCGATTCTTCGGGGGACCCAAGAGACCCAGTACTTC
NA	NA	TRBV6-2/TRBV6-3	TRBJ1-6	CASSFPGVNSPLHF	TGTGCCAGCAGCTTTCCGGGAGTCAATTCACCCCTCCACTTT
NA	TRBD2	TRBV9	TRBJ2-7	CASSAGLTGVGYEQYF	TGTGCCAGCAGCGCGGGACTAACGGGGGTCGGCTACGAGCAGTACTTC
few	TRBD1	TRBV5-5	TRBJ1-2	CASSLGTTGDGYTF	TGTGCCAGCAGCTTGGGGACCACAGGGGACGGCTACACCTTC
NA	NA	TRBV19	TRBJ2-4	CASSIMEQTQGAKNIQYF	TGTGCCAGTAGTATAATGGAGCAGACCCAAGGAGCCAAAAACATTCAGTACTTC
NA	NA	TRBV24-1	TRBJ1-6	CATSDLGRGRNSPLHF	TGTGCCACCAGTGACCTGGGCAGGGGACGAAATTCACCCCTCCACTTT
NA	NA	TRBV7-2	TRBJ2-7	CASSLVIGGTYEQYF	TGTGCCAGCAGCTTAGTTATAGGCGGAACCTACGAGCAGTACTTC
NA	NA	TRBV29-1	TRBJ1-3	CSVGGADRRSGNTIYF	TGCAGCGTGGGTGGGGCCGACAGGCGCTCTGGAAACACCATATATTTT
NA	NA	TRBV27	TRBJ2-7	CASSLSSPFQQYF	TGTGCCAGCAGTTTATCGTCCCCTTTTCAGCAGTACTTC
NA	NA	TRBV6-1	TRBJ2-7	CASSDLANLYEQYF	TGTGCCAGCAGTGATTTGGCCAACCTTTACGAGCAGTACTTC
NA	TRBD2	TRBV9	TRBJ2-7	CASSPQGLAVYEQYF	TGTGCCAGCAGCCCACAGGGACTAGCGGTCTACGAGCAGTACTTC
NA	TRBD1	TRBV7-3	TRBJ2-2	CASKLTGVNTGELFF	TGTGCCAGCAAATTGACAGGGGTGAACACCGGGGAGCTGTTTTTT
few	NA	TRBV7-3	TRBJ2-7	CASSFEGHLGEQYF	TGTGCCAGCAGCTTTGAGGGACACCTCGGCGAGCAGTACTTC
NA	TRBD1	TRBV7-2	TRBJ1-5	CASSLDRVDQPQHF	TGTGCCAGCAGCTTGGACAGGGTAGATCAGCCCCAGCATTTT
NA	NA	TRBV30	TRBJ2-5	CAWSVRRGTQETQYF	TGTGCCTGGAGTGTACGGCGGGGTACCCAAGAGACCCAGTACTTC
NA	TRBD2	TRBV2	TRBJ2-7	CASRGAGLYEQYF	TGTGCCAGCAGGGGAGCGGGACTCTACGAGCAGTACTTC
NA	TRBD1	TRBV18	TRBJ1-4	CASSPRTGSNEKLFF	TGTGCCAGCTCACCCCGGACAGGGAGTAATGAAAAACTGTTTTTT
few	NA	TRBV7-2	TRBJ2-7	CASSPSGSGYEQYF	TGTGCCAGCAGCCCCTCCGGATCGGGGTACGAGCAGTACTTC
NA	TRBD2	TRBV10-2	TRBJ2-1	CASSREGTSGLNEQFF	TGCGCCAGCAGTAGGGAGGGGACTAGCGGACTCAATGAGCAGTTCTTC
NA	NA	TRBV6-1	TRBJ1-2	CASTDRSANYGYTF	TGTGCCAGCACCGACAGGTCTGCTAACTATGGCTACACCTTC
NA	NA	TRBV18	TRBJ2-7	CASSPRVREIHEQYF	TGTGCCAGCTCACCACGCGTCAGGGAAATTCACGAGCAGTACTTC
NA	NA	TRBV11-2	TRBJ1-4	CASSLEFGATNEKLFF	TGTGCCAGCAGCTTAGAATTTGGAGCAACTAATGAAAAACTGTTTTTT
NA	TRBD2	TRBV6-2/TRBV6-3	TRBJ2-7	CASTPLSGSLSYEQYF	TGTGCCAGCACCCCACTGAGCGGGAGCCTCTCCTACGAGCAGTACTTC
once	NA	TRBV10-3	TRBJ1-1	CAISLHGGENTEAFF	TGTGCCATCAGCCTTCACGGGGGAGAGAACACTGAAGCTTTCTTT
once	TRBD1	TRBV18	TRBJ2-5	CASSPRDRETQYF	TGTGCCAGCTCACCCCGGGACAGGGAGACCCAGTACTTC
few	NA	TRBV28	TRBJ2-7	CASRTTGKAYEQYF	TGTGCCAGCAGGACGACAGGAAAGGCGTACGAGCAGTACTTC
NA	NA	TRBV18	TRBJ2-7	CASSPPDNNYEQYF	TGTGCCAGCTCTCCCCCCGACAACAATTACGAGCAGTACTTC
NA	NA	TRBV6-5	TRBJ1-5	CASSLTGLNQPQHF	TGTGCCAGCAGCCTGACAGGTCTCAATCAGCCCCAGCATTTT
NA	NA	TRBV7-8	TRBJ1-4	CASTIGGGGEKLFF	TGTGCCAGCACCATCGGGGGCGGGGGGGAGAAACTGTTTTTT
NA	NA	TRBV9	TRBJ1-4	CASSAGERARGKEKLFF	TGTGCCAGCAGCGCCGGGGAGAGGGCTCGAGGGAAAGAAAAACTGTTTTTT